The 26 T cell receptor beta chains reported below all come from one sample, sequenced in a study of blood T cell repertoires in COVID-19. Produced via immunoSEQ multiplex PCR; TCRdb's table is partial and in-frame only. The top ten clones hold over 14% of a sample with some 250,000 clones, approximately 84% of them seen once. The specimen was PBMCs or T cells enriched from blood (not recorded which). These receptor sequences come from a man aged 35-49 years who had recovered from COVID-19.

CDR3 DNA: TGTGCCAGCAGCTTACGAGGAGGGGCCAACGTCCTGACTTTC. As protein: CASSLRGGANVLTF. V is TRBV7-2 and J is TRBJ2-6; D is unresolved. Trimming shortened V by 2 bases and J by 4 bases, and 6 bases separated the two germline ends. The CDR3 is 14 residues long. Germline V gene data show CDR1 as SGHTA and CDR2 as FQGNSA.

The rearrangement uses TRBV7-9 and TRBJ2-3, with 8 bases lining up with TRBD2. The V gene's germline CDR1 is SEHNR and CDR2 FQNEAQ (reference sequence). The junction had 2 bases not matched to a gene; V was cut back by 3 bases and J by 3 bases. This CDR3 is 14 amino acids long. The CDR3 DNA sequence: TGTGCCAGCAGCTTCGGGGGGGCGACAGATACGCAGTATTTT. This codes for CASSFGGATDTQYF.

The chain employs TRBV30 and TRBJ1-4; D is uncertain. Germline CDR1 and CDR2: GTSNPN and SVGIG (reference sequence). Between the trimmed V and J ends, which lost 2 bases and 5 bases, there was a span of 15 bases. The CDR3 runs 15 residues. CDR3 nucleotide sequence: TGTGCCTGGAGTCCCCCGGGGAAAGTAAATGAAAAACTGTTTTTT. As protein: CAWSPPGKVNEKLFF.

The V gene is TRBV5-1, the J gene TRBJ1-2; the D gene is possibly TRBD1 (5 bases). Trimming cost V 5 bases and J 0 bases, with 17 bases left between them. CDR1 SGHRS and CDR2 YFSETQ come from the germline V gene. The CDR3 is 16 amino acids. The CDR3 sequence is CASRRNTQGTNYGYTF. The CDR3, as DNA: TGCGCCAGCAGGAGAAACACCCAGGGAACTAACTATGGCTACACCTTC.

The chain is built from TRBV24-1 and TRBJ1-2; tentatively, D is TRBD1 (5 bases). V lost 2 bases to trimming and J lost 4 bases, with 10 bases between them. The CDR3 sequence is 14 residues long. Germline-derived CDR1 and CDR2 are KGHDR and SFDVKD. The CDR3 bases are TGTGCCACCAGTGATTCAGGGCCCGTCTATGGCTACACCTTC. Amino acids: CATSDSGPVYGYTF.

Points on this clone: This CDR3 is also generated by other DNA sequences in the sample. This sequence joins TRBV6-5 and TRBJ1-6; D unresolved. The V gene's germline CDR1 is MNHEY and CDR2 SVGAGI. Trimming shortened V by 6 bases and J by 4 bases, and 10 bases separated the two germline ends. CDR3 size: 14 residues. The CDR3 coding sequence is TGTGCCAGCAGCTCCACGGTTTATAATTCACCCCTCCACTTT. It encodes CASSSTVYNSPLHF.

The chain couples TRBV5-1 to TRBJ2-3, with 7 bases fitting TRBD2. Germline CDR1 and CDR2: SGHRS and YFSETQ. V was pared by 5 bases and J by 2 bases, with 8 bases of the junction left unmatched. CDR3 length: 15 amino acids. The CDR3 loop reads CASRVPAGITDTQYF. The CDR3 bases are TGCGCCAGCAGGGTCCCAGCGGGGATCACAGATACGCAGTATTTT.

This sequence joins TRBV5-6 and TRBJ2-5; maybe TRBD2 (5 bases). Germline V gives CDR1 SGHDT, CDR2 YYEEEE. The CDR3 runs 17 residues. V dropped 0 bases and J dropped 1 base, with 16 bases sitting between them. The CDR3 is CASSLAGVSNSQETQYF. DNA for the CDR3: TGTGCCAGCAGCTTGGCCGGGGTCTCGAACTCCCAAGAGACCCAGTACTTC.

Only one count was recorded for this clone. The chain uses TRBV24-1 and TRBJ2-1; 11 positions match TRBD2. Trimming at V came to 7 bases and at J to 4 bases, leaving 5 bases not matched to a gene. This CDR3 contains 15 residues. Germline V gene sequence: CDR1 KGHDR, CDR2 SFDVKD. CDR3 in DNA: TGTGCCACCAGCCCCGGGACTAGCGGATACAATGAGCAGTTCTTC. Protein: CATSPGTSGYNEQFF.

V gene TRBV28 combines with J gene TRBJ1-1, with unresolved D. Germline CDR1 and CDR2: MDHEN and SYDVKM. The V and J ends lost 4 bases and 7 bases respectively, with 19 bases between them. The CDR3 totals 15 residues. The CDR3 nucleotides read TGTGCCAGCAGTTATCATACGGTCTTCCTGAGTGAAGCTTTCTTT. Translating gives CASSYHTVFLSEAFF.

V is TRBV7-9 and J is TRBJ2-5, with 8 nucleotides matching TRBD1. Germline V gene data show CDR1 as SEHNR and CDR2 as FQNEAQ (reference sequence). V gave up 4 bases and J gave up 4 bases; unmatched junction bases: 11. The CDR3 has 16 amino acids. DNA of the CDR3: TGTGCCAGCAGCTCCGTGTCAGGGGGCAGGGGAGAGACCCAGTACTTC. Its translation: CASSSVSGGRGETQYF.

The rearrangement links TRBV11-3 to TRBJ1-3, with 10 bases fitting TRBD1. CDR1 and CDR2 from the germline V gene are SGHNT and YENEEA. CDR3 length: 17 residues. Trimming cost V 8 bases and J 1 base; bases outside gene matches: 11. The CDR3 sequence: CASPGTGAPRSGNTIYF. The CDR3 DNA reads TGTGCCAGCCCCGGGACAGGGGCCCCGAGGTCTGGAAACACCATATATTTT.

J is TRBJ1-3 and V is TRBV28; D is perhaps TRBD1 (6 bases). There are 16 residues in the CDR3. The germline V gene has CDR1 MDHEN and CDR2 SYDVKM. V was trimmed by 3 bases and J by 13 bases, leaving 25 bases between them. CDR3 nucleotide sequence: TGTGCCAGCAGTTTGCGGACCGGGACAACACTCTGGAGGATATATTTT. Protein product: CASSLRTGTTLWRIYF.

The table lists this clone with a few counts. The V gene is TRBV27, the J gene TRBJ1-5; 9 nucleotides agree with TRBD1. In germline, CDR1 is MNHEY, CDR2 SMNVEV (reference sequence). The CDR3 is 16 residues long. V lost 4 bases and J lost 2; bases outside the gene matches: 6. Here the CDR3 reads CASSSRTGAGNQPQHF. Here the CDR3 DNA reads TGTGCCAGCAGTTCCCGGACAGGGGCGGGCAATCAGCCCCAGCATTTT.

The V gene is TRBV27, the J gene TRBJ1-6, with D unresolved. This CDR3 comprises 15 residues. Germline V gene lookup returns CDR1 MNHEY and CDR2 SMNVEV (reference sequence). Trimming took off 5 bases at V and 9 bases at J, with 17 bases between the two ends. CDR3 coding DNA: TGTGCCAGCAGTGGTTCTAGAGGGCCAGGTTCACCCCTCCACTTT. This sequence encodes CASSGSRGPGSPLHF.

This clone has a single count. The CDR3 spells CASSQSGGADTQYF. The CDR3 nucleotides read TGTGCCAGCAGCCAGAGCGGGGGGGCAGATACGCAGTATTTT. J is TRBJ2-3 and V is TRBV7-3, with 10 positions matching TRBD2. Germline-derived CDR1 and CDR2 are SGHTA and FQGTGA. CDR3 length: 14 amino acids. V gave up 5 bases and J gave up 4 bases; unmatched junction bases: 3.

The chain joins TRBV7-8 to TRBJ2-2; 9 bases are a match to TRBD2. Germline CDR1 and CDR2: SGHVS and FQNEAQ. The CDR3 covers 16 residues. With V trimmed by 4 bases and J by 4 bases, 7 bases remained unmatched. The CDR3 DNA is TGTGCCAGCAGCTCTCGCGGGGGGGCCGTCACCGGGGAGCTGTTTTTT. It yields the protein CASSSRGGAVTGELFF.

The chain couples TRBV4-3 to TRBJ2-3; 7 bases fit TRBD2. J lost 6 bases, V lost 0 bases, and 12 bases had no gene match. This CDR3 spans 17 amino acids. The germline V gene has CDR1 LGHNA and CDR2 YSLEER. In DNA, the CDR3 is TGCGCCAGCAGCCAAGACGGTGCAGGACTAGGTGCCGATACGCAGTATTTT. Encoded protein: CASSQDGAGLGADTQYF.

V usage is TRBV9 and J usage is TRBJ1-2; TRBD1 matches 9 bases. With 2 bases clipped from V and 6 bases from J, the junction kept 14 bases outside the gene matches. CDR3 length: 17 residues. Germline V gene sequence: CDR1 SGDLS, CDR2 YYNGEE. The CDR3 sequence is CASSVQGQGWMGNGYTF. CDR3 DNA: TGTGCCAGCAGCGTCCAGGGACAGGGTTGGATGGGGAATGGCTACACCTTC.

CDR3 coding DNA: TGTGCCAGCAGTGGAGGGAACTATGGCTACACCTTC. It encodes CASSGGNYGYTF. The chain is built from TRBV28 and TRBJ1-2; D is unclear. The CDR3 consists of 12 residues. V lost 5 bases, J lost 2 bases, and 6 bases lay in between. Germline assignment: CDR1 MDHEN and CDR2 SYDVKM.

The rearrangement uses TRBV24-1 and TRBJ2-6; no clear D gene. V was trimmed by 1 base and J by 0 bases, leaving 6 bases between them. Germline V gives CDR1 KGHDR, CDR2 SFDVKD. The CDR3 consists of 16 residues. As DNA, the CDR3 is TGTGCCACCAGTGATTTTGGCCACTCTGGGGCCAACGTCCTGACTTTC. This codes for CATSDFGHSGANVLTF.

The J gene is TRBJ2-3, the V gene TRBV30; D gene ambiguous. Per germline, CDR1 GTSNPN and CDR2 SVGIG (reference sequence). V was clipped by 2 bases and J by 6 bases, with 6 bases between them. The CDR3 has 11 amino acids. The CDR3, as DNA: TGTGCCTGGAGTCCCGGTGATACGCAGTATTTT. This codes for CAWSPGDTQYF. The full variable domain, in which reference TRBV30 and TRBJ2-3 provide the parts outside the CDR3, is SQTIHQWPATLVQPVGSPLSLECTVEGTSNPNLYWYRQAAGRGLQLLFYSVGIGQISSEVPQNLSASRPQDRQFILSSKKLLLSDSGFYLCAWSPGDTQYFGPGTRLTVL.

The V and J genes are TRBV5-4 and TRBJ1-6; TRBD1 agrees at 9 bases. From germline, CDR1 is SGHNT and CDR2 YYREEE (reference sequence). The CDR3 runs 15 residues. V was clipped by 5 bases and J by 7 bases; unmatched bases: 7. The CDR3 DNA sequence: TGTGCCAGCAGTTGGGACAGGGTGAGGAATTCACCCCTCCACTTT. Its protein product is CASSWDRVRNSPLHF. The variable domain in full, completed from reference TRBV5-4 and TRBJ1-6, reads ETGVTQSPTHLIKTRGQQVTLRCSSQSGHNTVSWYQQALGQGPQFIFQYYREEENGRGNFPPRFSGLQFPNYSSELNVNALELDDSALYLCASSWDRVRNSPLHFGNGTRLTVT.

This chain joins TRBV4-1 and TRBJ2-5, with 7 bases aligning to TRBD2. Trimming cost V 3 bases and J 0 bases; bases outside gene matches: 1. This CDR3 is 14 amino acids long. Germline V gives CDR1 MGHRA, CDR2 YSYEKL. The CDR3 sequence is CASSQAGDQETQYF. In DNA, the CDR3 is TGCGCCAGCAGCCAGGCGGGAGACCAAGAGACCCAGTACTTC.

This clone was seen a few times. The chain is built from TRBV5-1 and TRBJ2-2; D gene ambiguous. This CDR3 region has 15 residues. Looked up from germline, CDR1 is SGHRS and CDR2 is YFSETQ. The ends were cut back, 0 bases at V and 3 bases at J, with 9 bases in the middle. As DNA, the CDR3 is TGCGCCAGCAGCTTGGGCAGAACCTACACCGGGGAGCTGTTTTTT. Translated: CASSLGRTYTGELFF.

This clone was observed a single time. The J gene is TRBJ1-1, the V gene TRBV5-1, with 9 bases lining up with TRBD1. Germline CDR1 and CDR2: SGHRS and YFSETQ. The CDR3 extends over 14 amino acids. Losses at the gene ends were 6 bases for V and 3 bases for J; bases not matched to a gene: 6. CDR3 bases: TGCGCCAGCAACCAGGGACAGGGCGACACTGAAGCTTTCTTT. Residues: CASNQGQGDTEAFF.